This paragraph covers one T cell receptor (beta chain) sequence. Germline CDR1 reads SGDLS; CDR2 reads YYNGEE. CDR3 size: 15 residues. With 0 bases removed from V and 2 bases from J, the gap between germline ends came to 12 bases. This entry belongs to a study of cytotoxic CD8 clonotypes in ibrutinib-treated CLL. The method was immunoSEQ multiplex PCR; TCRdb's version includes in-frame clones alone and lacks a portion of them. The sample contains 100,000 to 150,000 clones, 70% to 90% of which appear only once. Sequenced here: PBMCs, sampled after 24 months of ibrutinib treatment. This sequence originates from a human donor with chronic lymphocytic leukemia. The chain uses TRBV9 and TRBJ2-7; D gene ambiguous. The CDR3 bases are TGTGCCAGCAGCGTAGAACCCTCCGGAACCTACGAGCAGTACTTC. Its translation is CASSVEPSGTYEQYF.